The subject of this entry is one T cell receptor beta chain. Its antigen is undetermined. Preparation of the TCRbeta library involved a method that used unique molecular identifiers. MiXCR, run by TCRdb on the PCR reads, gives a single entry per CDR3 protein. The data hold approximately 800,000 distinct CDR3 sequences, with less than 20% observed a single time. The CDR3 spans 14 residues. In germline, CDR1 is DFQATT, CDR2 SNEGSKA (reference sequence). Trimming left V 6 bases short and J 0 bases short, with 15 bases between. This sample was taken from a study of T-cell reconstitution after alpha-beta-depleted transplantation in children. Study-level results: In patients about two months after transplant, alpha-beta T cells reportedly arose from several hundred expanded graft clones. One year after transplant, T-cell counts and diversity came mostly from newly produced T cells. After transplant, high TCRbeta diversity at day 60 in some patients arose from surviving recipient T cells and thymic progenitors.

This chain uses TRBV20-1 with TRBJ2-7, with D hard to call. The clonotype was recovered from a male patient younger than 18 who had a stem cell transplant for acute lymphoblastic leukemia, so the T cells may come from the graft donor. The sequencing here drew on PBMCs, mostly from graft donor cells, taken 360 days after TCRalphabeta/CD19-depleted stem cell transplant. The DNA for the CDR3 is TGCAGTGCCCAGTTGATGTACAGCTCCTACGAGCAGTACTTC. Translation: CSAQLMYSSYEQYF.